This T cell receptor (beta chain) was profiled in a study of blood T cells in healthy people across ages. Whole-study findings and limits: Relative to aged donors, long-lived donors carried more naive CD4+ cells and displayed higher diversity.

A second PCR, run for about 7 to 12 cycles, used a sample-barcoded 5' primer plus a J-beta primer mix. A template-switch adaptor that had 12 random nucleotides put a tag on each cDNA molecule. TCRdb reanalysed the 5' RACE reads using MiXCR and keeps one entry per CDR3 protein. The sample consists of about 1,400,000 distinct CDR3 sequences, 42% of them appearing once. The CDR3 extends over 16 amino acids. Notes on this clonotype: No antigen is known for it. The junction departs from germline at one end; a sequencing error may be responsible.

This TCR came from a woman aged 18-30 years in good health. The sample comprised blood. The chain has TRBV12-3 or TRBV12-4 and TRBJ2-3; the match to TRBD2 covers 7 bases. In DNA form, the CDR3 reads TGTGCCAGCAGTTTGAGACTAGCTCCGGGCCCAGATACGCAGTGTTTT. It yields the protein CASSLRLAPGPDTQCF.